These 17 T cell receptor beta chains share one sample of origin, sequenced in a study of blood T cells in healthy people across ages. Combining a sample-barcoded 5' primer with a J-beta primer mix, a second PCR ran for roughly 6 to 11 cycles. TCRdb re-called the 5' RACE reads through MiXCR, storing one row per CDR3 protein. This table holds hundreds of thousands of distinct CDR3 sequences, approximately 40% found once. Sequenced material: blood. The origin of the receptors is a man older than 75 in good health.

This chain uses TRBV28 with TRBJ2-1, with TRBD2 matching over 7 bases. After removal of 4 bases from V and 4 bases from J, the junction contained 7 bases not matched to a gene. The CDR3 loop spans 15 amino acids. Germline CDR1 and CDR2: MDHEN and SYDVKM. The CDR3 coding sequence is TGTGCCAGCAGTTCCGTTGGGGACTATTACAATGAGCAGTTCTTC. It specifies CASSSVGDYYNEQFF.

This clonotype has only a few counts. The chain links TRBV10-2 to TRBJ1-1; no definite D call. There are 13 residues in the CDR3. CDR1 and CDR2 from the germline V gene are WSHSY and SAAADI. V gave up 2 bases and J gave up 10 bases, with 14 bases separating them. CDR3 nucleotides: TGCGCCAGCAGTGAGGGAGGGAATTGGGTAGCTTTCTTT. This sequence encodes CASSEGGNWVAFF.

The chain joins TRBV29-1 to TRBJ1-2; D perhaps matches TRBD1 (5 bases). Germline-derived CDR1 and CDR2 are SQVTM and ANQGSEA. V was pared by 2 bases and J by 7 bases, with 20 bases between. The CDR3 extends over 15 amino acids. The CDR3 region has the DNA TGCAGCGTTGAATCGGGGACGGTTGGGGGTGGTGGCTACACCTTC. Translation gives CSVESGTVGGGGYTF. Complete variable domain (other parts from reference TRBV29-1 and TRBJ1-2): SAVISQKPSRDICQRGTSLTIQCQVDSQVTMMFWYRQQPGQSLTLIATANQGSEATYESGFVIDKFPISRPNLTFSTLTVSNMSPEDSSIYLCSVESGTVGGGGYTFGSGTRLTVV.

The chain employs TRBV29-1 and TRBJ2-1; TRBD2 aligns across 7 bases. CDR1 is SQVTM, CDR2 ANQGSEA, per germline. With 7 bases clipped from V and 5 bases from J, the junction kept 14 bases outside the gene matches. This CDR3 has 15 amino acids. Written as DNA, the CDR3 is TGCAGCGCCGACGGTGAGGGAGGGCCCCACAATGAGCAGTTCTTC. This gives the protein CSADGEGGPHNEQFF.

The chain combines TRBV6-6 with TRBJ1-5; 8 bases align to TRBD1. The CDR3 extends over 15 amino acids. The J segment lost 7 bases and the V segment lost 5 bases, leaving 10 bases of the junction unmatched. Germline-derived CDR1 and CDR2 are MNHNY and SVGAGI (reference sequence). The CDR3 DNA reads TGTGCCAGCAGTCCTCAGGGGGCGATAGGGCAGCCCCAGCATTTT. Translated, it gives CASSPQGAIGQPQHF.

This chain joins TRBV30 and TRBJ2-7; no definite D call. V was cut by 1 base and J by 2 bases, with 9 bases left in between. Germline CDR1 reads GTSNPN; CDR2 reads SVGIG (reference sequence). This CDR3 has 13 residues. CDR3 protein: CAWSGRRAYEQYF. The CDR3 nucleotides read TGTGCCTGGAGTGGCCGGAGAGCCTACGAGCAGTACTTC.

This clonotype was counted a few times. The J gene is TRBJ2-5, the V gene TRBV29-1; 16 nucleotides agree with TRBD2. Germline-derived CDR1 and CDR2 are SQVTM and ANQGSEA. CDR3 size: 17 residues. The V and J ends lost 3 bases and 5 bases, in that order; junction bases with no gene match: 9. The CDR3 loop is CSVEGTSGRGKGETQYF. The CDR3 nucleotides are TGCAGCGTTGAGGGGACTAGCGGGAGGGGGAAAGGTGAGACCCAGTACTTC.

The rearrangement uses TRBV5-5 and TRBJ2-3, with D uncertain. Germline V gives CDR1 SGHKS, CDR2 YYEKEE (reference sequence). The CDR3 runs to 15 residues. Trimming removed 2 bases from V and 6 bases from J, with 16 bases in between. The CDR3 loop is CASSLRLELTDTQYF. In DNA form, the CDR3 reads TGTGCCAGCAGCTTACGGCTGGAGCTTACCGATACGCAGTATTTT. Full variable domain (rest looked up from reference TRBV5-5 and TRBJ2-3): DAGVTQSPTHLIKTRGQQVTLRCSPISGHKSVSWYQQVLGQGPQFIFQYYEKEERGRGNFPDRFSARQFPNYSSELNVNALLLGDSALYLCASSLRLELTDTQYFGPGTRLTVL.

The chain is built from TRBV7-8 and TRBJ2-3; D is uncertain. The CDR3 spans 16 residues. V dropped 0 bases and J dropped 6 bases, with 16 bases sitting between them. The germline V gene has CDR1 SGHVS and CDR2 FQNEAQ. The CDR3 reads CASSLARSSSSDTQYF. The CDR3 DNA sequence: TGTGCCAGCAGCTTAGCTAGAAGCAGCTCCAGTGATACGCAGTATTTT.

The chain is built from TRBV4-1 and TRBJ2-3; 10 bases agree with TRBD2. This CDR3 has 16 residues. The junction had 10 bases not matched to a gene; V was cut back by 5 bases and J by 5 bases. Germline lookup yields CDR1 MGHRA and CDR2 YSYEKL. CDR3 residues: CASSMRGAGGQDTQYF. The DNA for the CDR3 is TGCGCCAGCAGCATGCGGGGAGCGGGGGGGCAAGATACGCAGTATTTT.

The J gene is TRBJ2-5, the V gene TRBV20-1; perhaps TRBD2 as D (6 bases). Germline V gene data show CDR1 as DFQATT and CDR2 as SNEGSKA (reference sequence). With 2 bases removed from V and 4 bases from J, the gap between germline ends came to 11 bases. The CDR3 runs 13 residues. This CDR3 is CSARTGELETQYF. The CDR3 region has the DNA TGCAGTGCTAGAACGGGAGAACTAGAGACCCAGTACTTC.

In its sample, this clonotype was seen a few times. The chain joins TRBV20-1 to TRBJ2-7, with a possible D match to TRBD1 (5 bases). The CDR3 covers 13 residues. V was trimmed by 0 bases and J by 3 bases, leaving 9 bases between them. Germline assignment: CDR1 DFQATT and CDR2 SNEGSKA (reference sequence). CDR3 nucleotides: TGCAGTGCTAGAGATACCCAGGGCTACGAGCAGTACTTC. This codes for CSARDTQGYEQYF.

Remarks on this clonotype: A clone one base away is much larger, so this may be a read error. The chain has TRBV7-2 and TRBJ2-5; D perhaps matches TRBD2 (6 bases). The CDR3 is 13 residues long. CDR1 is SGHTA and CDR2 is FQGNSA in the germline V gene. V was clipped by 7 bases and J by 9 bases, with 18 bases between them. CDR3 sequence reads: CASTGSTGEAQYF. The CDR3, as DNA: TGTGCCAGCACCGGGAGCACGGGGGAGGCCCAGTACTTC. Supplemented by reference TRBV7-2 and TRBJ2-5, the full variable domain reads GAGVSQSPSNKVTEKGKDVELRCDPISGHTALYWYRQSLGQGLEFLIYFQGNSAPDKSGLPSDRFSAERTGGSVSTLTIQRTQQEDSAVYLCASTGSTGEAQYFGPGTRLLVL.

The chain carries TRBV4-3 and TRBJ1-1, with TRBD1 identical over 8 bases. Germline values: CDR1 LGHNA, CDR2 YSLEER. The ends lost 3 bases at V and 4 bases at J; junction bases unmatched: 4. The CDR3 has 14 amino acids. The CDR3 DNA sequence: TGCGCCAGCAGCCAGTCGGACAGGGCCACTGAAGCTTTCTTT. Protein: CASSQSDRATEAFF.

This clonotype was observed a handful of times. The chain is built from TRBV12-3 or TRBV12-4 and TRBJ2-3; no clear D. The CDR3 sequence is 12 residues long. The V gene lost 6 bases and the J gene lost 4 bases, with 8 bases spanning the gap. This chain's CDR3 is CASRFQPDTQYF. The CDR3 DNA reads TGTGCCAGCAGATTTCAGCCAGATACGCAGTATTTT.

This clonotype showed up just a few times. V usage is TRBV7-2 and J usage is TRBJ2-2, with D unresolved. The germline V gene encodes CDR1 SGHTA and CDR2 FQGNSA. V lost 10 bases and J lost 6, with 15 bases in between. The CDR3 consists of 13 residues. CDR3 sequence: CATELVGAGELFF. The CDR3 DNA reads as TGTGCCACCGAGCTAGTTGGGGCCGGGGAGCTGTTTTTT.

The J gene is TRBJ2-4, the V gene TRBV5-6, with 9 bases lining up with TRBD1. The end of the DNA is better explained by TRBJ2-7, so the J call may be wrong. There are 19 residues in the CDR3. From germline, CDR1 is SGHDT and CDR2 YYEEEE. The CDR3: CASSFGNRGRLISGYEQYF. The DNA for the CDR3 is TGTGCCAGCAGCTTTGGAAACAGGGGGCGCCTAATTAGCGGCTACGAGCAGTACTTC.